The rows below give T cell receptor beta chains drawn from one sample of a study of blood T cell repertoires in COVID-19. Produced via immunoSEQ multiplex PCR; TCRdb's table is partial and in-frame only. The sample records approximately 400,000 clones, approximately 80% being singletons. Sequenced: peripheral blood. Receptors were obtained from a human donor with acute or convalescent COVID-19. The donor label of this sample is uncertain. Both conserved end residues are part of each CDR3. A D gene is named only where the DNA matches it firmly. Not every row has a clone size; where given, it reads once, few, many or a size class.

size | D | J | V | DNA | CDR3
- | TRBD2 | TRBJ2-2 | TRBV19 | TGTGCCAGTAGTATCCAGCGGGGGAGCACCGGGGAGCTGTTTTTT | CASSIQRGSTGELFF
- | - | TRBJ1-1 | TRBV18 | TGTGCCAGCGCCCCGGGAACGAACACTGAAGCTTTCTTT | CASAPGTNTEAFF
once | TRBD2 | TRBJ2-3 | TRBV5-8 | TGTGCCAGCAGCTTGGAACTAGCGGGTATTAGCACAGATACGCAGTATTTT | CASSLELAGISTDTQYF
- | TRBD1 | TRBJ2-7 | TRBV5-1 | TGCGCCAGCAGCTACGACAGGGGGAAGAACGAGCAGTACTTC | CASSYDRGKNEQYF
- | TRBD1 | TRBJ2-6 | TRBV2 | TGTGCCAGCAGTAAGGGTTTGGGACAGAACTCTGGGGCCAACGTCCTGACTTTC | CASSKGLGQNSGANVLTF
- | TRBD2 | TRBJ2-3 | TRBV27 | TGTGCCAGCAGTTTCGGCGGGCCATCCCTAGCGGCGCGCACAGATACGCAGTATTTT | CASSFGGPSLAARTDTQYF
few | - | TRBJ1-2 | TRBV14 | TGTGCCAGCAGCCAGGACCGGACCGGGGGAAACTATGGCTACACCTTC | CASSQDRTGGNYGYTF
- | TRBD1 | TRBJ1-2 | TRBV28 | TGTGCCAGCAGTTCACAGGGGGCAGCCCACTATGGCTACACCTTC | CASSSQGAAHYGYTF
- | - | TRBJ1-2 | TRBV5-1 | TGCGCCACTAAAATCAGTGGGGGCGGCTATGGCTACACCTTC | CATKISGGGYGYTF
- | - | TRBJ2-2 | TRBV14 | TGTGCCAGCAGCCAAGGAAGTTTCAGGGGACATCCCGGGGAGCTGTTTTTT | CASSQGSFRGHPGELFF
few | - | TRBJ2-3 | TRBV2 | TGTGCCAGCAACCGGCTGAGGGGCACAGATACGCAGTATTTT | CASNRLRGTDTQYF
- | TRBD1 | TRBJ2-7 | TRBV28 | TGTGCCAGCAGTTTAAAAATACCCAGGGGGCGCCAGTACTTC | CASSLKIPRGRQYF
- | - | TRBJ2-2 | TRBV11-2 | TGTGCCAGCAGCTTAATTTTCAGTAACACCGGGGAGCTGTTTTTT | CASSLIFSNTGELFF
- | TRBD1 | TRBJ1-2 | TRBV2 | TGTGCCAGCTATCCACTCCCACAGGGGAACGGCTACACCTTC | CASYPLPQGNGYTF
- | - | TRBJ1-5 | TRBV2 | TGTGCCAGCAGTTATGTGGCAGGCAATCAGCCCCAGCATTTT | CASSYVAGNQPQHF
- | TRBD1 | TRBJ2-7 | TRBV6-6 | TGTGCCAGCAGTTCTGATCCCGGGACAGGCTGTTTCTTC | CASSSDPGTGCFF
- | - | TRBJ2-7 | TRBV29-1 | TGCAGCGTTGAAACGGGTTTTGGCGAGCAGTACTTC | CSVETGFGEQYF
- | - | TRBJ2-7 | TRBV6-1 | TGTGCCAGCAGTGAGGACACGCGATCCTACGAGCAGTACTTC | CASSEDTRSYEQYF
- | - | TRBJ1-1 | TRBV19 | TGTGCCAGTAGGACTTCGGGGAACACTGAAGCTTTCTTT | CASRTSGNTEAFF
- | TRBD1 | TRBJ1-1 | TRBV28 | TGTGCCAGCAGTTCAGGGGGCTTGAACACTGAAGCTTTCTTT | CASSSGGLNTEAFF
- | TRBD1 | TRBJ1-6 | TRBV12-3/TRBV12-4 | TGTGCCAGCGCGAGGGACAGAAATTCACCCCTCCACTTT | CASARDRNSPLHF
- | TRBD1 | TRBJ2-7 | TRBV5-5 | TGTGCCAGCAGCTTGTGGGGGACAGGGGGCTACGAGCAGTACTTC | CASSLWGTGGYEQYF
- | TRBD2 | TRBJ2-7 | TRBV12-3/TRBV12-4 | TGTGCCAGCGGCCGGGACTACTCCTACGAGCAGTACTTC | CASGRDYSYEQYF
few | - | TRBJ1-2 | TRBV28 | TGTGCCAGCGTCCAGGGAAATGGCGTGGGTGGCTACACCTTC | CASVQGNGVGGYTF
- | - | TRBJ2-5 | TRBV10-2 | TGCGCCAGCAGTGAATACAGCTTCCAAGAGACCCAGTACTTC | CASSEYSFQETQYF
- | - | TRBJ1-1 | TRBV3-1/TRBV3-2 | TGTGCCAGCAGCCCGAGGGGAGGGGGGACCACTGAAGCTTTCTTT | CASSPRGGGTTEAFF
- | TRBD1 | TRBJ1-6 | TRBV7-9 | TGTGCCATCTCCTCGGGGACAGTCGGAAATTCACCCCTCCACTTT | CAISSGTVGNSPLHF
- | - | TRBJ1-2 | TRBV5-1 | TGCGCCAGCAGCCTTACAGGGATGTATGGCTACACCTTC | CASSLTGMYGYTF
- | - | TRBJ1-5 | TRBV25-1 | TGTGCCAGCAGTGCGAGTCGGACAGGCAATCAGCCCCAGCATTTT | CASSASRTGNQPQHF
few | - | TRBJ1-4 | TRBV29-1 | TGCAGCGTCCCTTCGGACAGTCGGGAAAAACTGTTTTTT | CSVPSDSREKLFF
many | - | TRBJ1-1 | TRBV12-3/TRBV12-4 | TGTGCCAGCAGACTTCGTCCAGCGGAAGCTTTCTTT | CASRLRPAEAFF
- | TRBD1 | TRBJ2-7 | TRBV29-1 | TGCAGCGTTGGCTCTAGGGACAGGGGGTACGAGCAGTACTTC | CSVGSRDRGYEQYF
- | - | TRBJ2-7 | TRBV28 | TGTGCCAGCAGTTTATATGGGGGGGCAGGTATATTC | CASSLYGGAGIF
- | - | TRBJ2-2 | TRBV6-6 | TGTGCCAGCAGTTACTCGATGCAGACCGGGGAGCTGTTTTTT | CASSYSMQTGELFF
few | TRBD1 | TRBJ2-7 | TRBV20-1 | TGCAGTGCTAGTAGGGACAGGGGGAACGAGCAGTACTTC | CSASRDRGNEQYF
- | TRBD2 | TRBJ2-3 | TRBV3-1/TRBV3-2 | TGTGCCAGCAGCCGCGGGGGGAACGCAGATACGCAGTATTTT | CASSRGGNADTQYF
once | TRBD1 | TRBJ1-2 | TRBV6-6 | TGTGCCAGCAGTTACAGGGACAGGGGCGATGGCTACACCTTC | CASSYRDRGDGYTF
many | - | TRBJ2-5 | TRBV2 | TGTGCCAGCAGTTCCGAAGGAGGGGGGGGAGAGACCCAGTACTTC | CASSSEGGGGETQYF
- | - | TRBJ1-1 | TRBV3-1/TRBV3-2 | TGTGCCAGCAGCCAAGTGTTGGGGGCCGTCGCTTTCTTT | CASSQVLGAVAFF
once | - | TRBJ2-7 | TRBV18 | TGTGCCAGCTCCCTTAGTCCTTACGAGCAGTACTTC | CASSLSPYEQYF
- | - | TRBJ2-1 | TRBV19 | TGTGCCAGTAGTTCCCTCCGAGGGACATCCAACAATGAGCAGTTCTTC | CASSSLRGTSNNEQFF
- | - | TRBJ2-6 | TRBV29-1 | TGCAGCGTGGAGAGCTCTGGGGCCAACGTCCTGACTTTC | CSVESSGANVLTF
many | - | TRBJ1-2 | TRBV12-5 | TGTGCTAGTGGTTTGGTAGGCAGGGCCACCTATGGCTACACCTTC | CASGLVGRATYGYTF
- | - | TRBJ1-1 | TRBV11-2 | TGTGCCAGCAGCTTAGATTTATGGGGCCGGACTGAAGCTTTCTTT | CASSLDLWGRTEAFF
few | TRBD1 | TRBJ1-4 | TRBV5-1 | TGCGCCAGCAGCTTGGGACAGGGGAGTGAAAAACTGTTTTTT | CASSLGQGSEKLFF
- | - | TRBJ2-7 | TRBV21-1 | TGTGCCAGCAGCAAGTGCGAAGGACAGGGGGTATCGCAGTACTTC | CASSKCEGQGVSQYF
- | - | TRBJ2-2 | TRBV7-6 | TGTGCCAGCAGCTCGCCCACAGGGAGCCTATCGACCGGGGAGCTGTTTTTT | CASSSPTGSLSTGELFF
- | - | TRBJ1-3 | TRBV3-1/TRBV3-2 | TGTGCCAGCAGCAGGGGCTCTAGAAACACCATATATTTT | CASSRGSRNTIYF
- | - | TRBJ1-2 | TRBV5-1 | TGCGCCAGCAGCTTCTTCGAGGGTGGCTACACCTTC | CASSFFEGGYTF
- | - | TRBJ2-1 | TRBV7-8 | TGTGCCAGCAGCGGCGCGGGGAACAAGCAGTTCTTC | CASSGAGNKQFF
- | TRBD1 | TRBJ2-1 | TRBV27 | TGTGCCAGCAGTTCCTTCGGACAGGGGGGCACCTACAATGAGCAGTTCTTC | CASSSFGQGGTYNEQFF
- | TRBD1 | TRBJ2-2 | TRBV7-6 | TGTGCCAGCAGCTTAGGGACAGGGGGCAACACCGGGGAGCTGTTTTTT | CASSLGTGGNTGELFF
- | TRBD1 | TRBJ1-1 | TRBV5-4 | TGTGCCAGCAGCCCAGGGACAGGAGTAAACACTGAAGCTTTCTTT | CASSPGTGVNTEAFF
- | TRBD1 | TRBJ1-4 | TRBV2 | TGTGCCAGCAGTGAAGAGTCAGGGGGCTTTGAAAAACTGTTTTTT | CASSEESGGFEKLFF
- | TRBD1 | TRBJ2-7 | TRBV4-2 | TGTGCCAGCAGCTTGACAGGGGCTGGTTACGAGCAGTACTTC | CASSLTGAGYEQYF
- | - | TRBJ1-2 | TRBV20-1 | TGCAGTGCTAGAAAGGGGGACAACTTC | CSARKGDNF
once | - | TRBJ1-1 | TRBV4-1 | TGCGCCAGCAGCCAAGGGGTTGGGGCGGTGACTGAAGCTTTCTTT | CASSQGVGAVTEAFF